This entry lists 9 T cell receptor beta chains sequenced from one sample in a study of chemoradiotherapy in HPV16-positive cancers (dated 2022 in TCRdb). Library preparation was by the immunoSEQ multiplex PCR assay. TCRdb holds this immuneACCESS table with in-frame rearrangements only. Some clones are missing; in checked studies, unresolved V genes explain under half, and the rest has no known cause. This sample gives about 5,000 clones in total; 90% to 95% of them show up just once. Around 4.5% of the sample is in the top ten clones. The specimen was collected from a patient who underwent chemoradiotherapy. The receptors were sampled from a human donor with HPV-associated anogenital cancer.

This sequence joins TRBV7-8 and TRBJ2-7; the D gene is possibly TRBD2 (6 bases). The V gene lost 5 bases and the J gene lost 5 bases, with 19 bases spanning the gap. The CDR3 consists of 15 residues. Germline loops: CDR1 SGHVS, CDR2 FQNEAQ. The CDR3 reads CASSLWPEGTNEQYF. CDR3 in DNA: TGTGCCAGCAGCCTATGGCCGGAGGGAACAAACGAGCAGTACTTC.

The V and J genes are TRBV6-1 and TRBJ1-5; unclear D gene. CDR1 and CDR2 (germline): MNHNS, SASEGT. This CDR3 is 17 amino acids long. V shed 1 base and J shed 3 bases, with 16 bases lying between them. The DNA of the CDR3 is TGTGCCAGCAGTGAAGGATACCATGCTAGCCTCAATCAGCCCCAGCATTTT. Protein product: CASSEGYHASLNQPQHF.

V is TRBV19 and J is TRBJ2-1, with D tentatively TRBD1 (7 bases). The CDR3 extends over 16 amino acids. The V gene lost 5 bases and the J gene lost 3 bases, with 17 bases spanning the gap. CDR1 and CDR2 (germline): LNHDA, SQIVND (reference sequence). The CDR3 reads CASSLGGRGLYNEQFF. CDR3 in DNA: TGTGCCAGTAGTCTAGGGGGCCGGGGGCTCTACAATGAGCAGTTCTTC.

This rearrangement joins TRBV28 to TRBJ2-2; 8 positions agree with TRBD2. The germline V gene has CDR1 MDHEN and CDR2 SYDVKM. This CDR3 is built from 15 residues. Trimming cost V 5 bases and J 5 bases; bases outside gene matches: 7. This chain's CDR3 is CASSRTSPVTGELFF. The CDR3 nucleotides are TGTGCCAGCAGTCGGACTAGCCCTGTAACCGGGGAGCTGTTTTTT.

This chain links TRBV7-2 with TRBJ1-3; TRBD1 matches 7 bases. Germline CDR1 SGHTA, CDR2 FQGNSA. The CDR3 contains 15 residues. V lost 5 bases, J lost 4 bases, and 8 bases stayed unmatched. The CDR3 spells CASSPPGQLGNTIYF. The CDR3 bases are TGTGCCAGCAGCCCACCGGGACAGCTCGGAAACACCATATATTTT.

This chain joins TRBV28 and TRBJ2-7; D might be TRBD1 (6 bases). Germline assignment: CDR1 MDHEN and CDR2 SYDVKM. The V end was cut by 4 bases, the J end by 6 bases, with 16 bases between. The CDR3 is made up of 14 amino acids. CDR3 residues: CASSSGTKLGEQYF. CDR3 DNA: TGTGCCAGCAGTTCCGGGACAAAGCTAGGCGAGCAGTACTTC.

The genes are TRBV6-5 and TRBJ2-2; TRBD2 agrees at 7 bases. Trimming took 6 bases from V and 4 from J; bases not matched to a gene: 8. This CDR3 has 15 residues. Germline lookup yields CDR1 MNHEY and CDR2 SVGAGI. This CDR3 is CASRYTSELTGELFF. The CDR3 region has the DNA TGTGCCAGCAGGTATACTAGCGAACTCACCGGGGAGCTGTTTTTT.

This sequence joins TRBV19 and TRBJ1-2; TRBD1 matches at 7 bases. Per germline, CDR1 LNHDA and CDR2 SQIVND (reference sequence). The CDR3 consists of 12 residues. V dropped 7 bases and J dropped 8; count of bases not matched to a gene: 7. The CDR3 nucleotides read TGTGCCAGTAAGCTGACAGGGCAAGGCTACACCTTC. It specifies CASKLTGQGYTF. The full variable domain, rest sourced from reference TRBV19 and TRBJ1-2, is DGGITQSPKYLFRKEGQNVTLSCEQNLNHDAMYWYRQDPGQGLRLIYYSQIVNDFQKGDIAEGYSVSREKKESFPLTVTSAQKNPTAFYLCASKLTGQGYTFGSGTRLTVV.

The DNA for the CDR3 is TGTGCCAGTAGACCCGGGTCCCTAAGGCGTAACTATGGCTACACCTTC. Amino acids: CASRPGSLRRNYGYTF. The chain is built from TRBV19 and TRBJ1-2; D uncertain. Germline V lookup: CDR1 LNHDA, CDR2 SQIVND (reference sequence). Trimming left V 6 bases short and J 1 base short, with 18 bases between. The CDR3 extends over 16 amino acids.